Shown below are 26 T cell receptor beta chains from a single sample sequenced in a study of blood T cell repertoires in COVID-19. Sequencing used immunoSEQ multiplex PCR; TCRdb keeps in-frame clones, though not all of them. The sample holds under 400,000 clones, around 89% seen once. The sample comprised peripheral blood. Source of these receptors: a man between 18 and 29 years old with active or convalescent COVID-19.

The J gene is TRBJ1-2, the V gene TRBV9; D is ambiguous. This CDR3 is 14 amino acids long. Germline V gene lookup returns CDR1 SGDLS and CDR2 YYNGEE. Trimming took off 3 bases at V and 3 bases at J, with 12 bases between the two ends. The CDR3 loop is CASSGGNWDYGYTF. In DNA, the CDR3 is TGTGCCAGCAGCGGCGGGAATTGGGACTATGGCTACACCTTC.

This chain links TRBV27 with TRBJ1-2, with TRBD1 matching over 8 bases. V gave up 5 bases and J gave up 4 bases; unmatched junction bases: 9. Germline values: CDR1 MNHEY, CDR2 SMNVEV (reference sequence). This CDR3 is built from 15 residues. CDR3 nucleotides: TGTGCCAGCAGTCCCCTGGCAGGGGGCCTCTATGGCTACACCTTC. It codes for CASSPLAGGLYGYTF.

This clone showed up just once. The sample carries other DNA sequences with the same CDR3. The rearrangement links TRBV15 to TRBJ2-5; D unclear. V lost 0 bases, J lost 5 bases, and 7 bases lay in between. Germline-derived CDR1 and CDR2 are LNHNV and YYDKDF (reference sequence). CDR3 size: 13 residues. The DNA of the CDR3 is TGTGCCACCAGCAGAGATAGAGGCGAGACCCAGTACTTC. It encodes CATSRDRGETQYF.

The chain uses TRBV3-1 (or the pseudogene TRBV3-2) and TRBJ2-3; TRBD2 agrees at 12 bases. CDR1 is LGHDT and CDR2 is YNNKEL in the germline V gene (reference sequence). The CDR3 loop spans 16 amino acids. V shed 5 bases, J shed 1 base, and the junction held 4 bases outside the gene matches. CDR3 region: CASSFRLAGGTDTQYF. CDR3 nucleotides: TGTGCCAGCAGCTTCAGACTAGCGGGAGGCACAGATACGCAGTATTTT.

CDR3 amino acids: CASRLGTGTYEQYF. The CDR3 region has the DNA TGTGCCAGCAGACTGGGGACAGGAACCTACGAGCAGTACTTC. The V call is TRBV6-5, the J call TRBJ2-7; 8 nucleotides line up with TRBD1. V lost 6 bases to trimming and J lost 2 bases; unmatched junction nucleotides: 6. This CDR3 spans 14 amino acids. In germline, CDR1 is MNHEY, CDR2 SVGAGI.

The rearrangement uses TRBV6-5 and TRBJ1-3; no firm D call. With 0 bases removed from V and 4 bases from J, the gap between germline ends came to 7 bases. Germline V gene lookup returns CDR1 MNHEY and CDR2 SVGAGI. The CDR3 length is 14 residues. The chain's CDR3 is CASSYSNQGNTIYF. The DNA for the CDR3 is TGTGCCAGCAGTTACTCAAACCAGGGAAACACCATATATTTT.

The chain links TRBV19 to TRBJ1-6; D unclear. The CDR3 is 13 residues long. Trimming stripped 5 bases from V and 8 bases from J, with 10 bases between. Looked up from germline, CDR1 is LNHDA and CDR2 is SQIVND (reference sequence). This CDR3 is CASSAVVDSPLHF. The DNA for the CDR3 is TGTGCCAGTAGTGCCGTAGTCGATTCACCCCTCCACTTT.

This chain links TRBV4-2 with TRBJ1-4, with no clear D. The CDR3 length is 16 residues. Trimming removed 4 bases at V and 0 bases at J, with 12 bases between. Per germline, CDR1 LGHNA and CDR2 YNFKEQ. The CDR3 DNA reads TGTGCCAGCAGCCCACCGGTGGGCGCAACTAATGAAAAACTGTTTTTT. This gives the protein CASSPPVGATNEKLFF.

The rearrangement links TRBV7-9 to TRBJ2-1, with 13 bases aligning to TRBD2. This CDR3 region has 18 residues. Germline V CDR1 and CDR2: SEHNR, FQNEAQ (reference sequence). V shed 6 bases and J 0 bases; nucleotides not matched to a gene: 8. This CDR3 reads CASRPLAGGPSSYNEQFF. The CDR3 bases are TGTGCCAGCAGACCACTAGCGGGGGGGCCCAGCTCCTACAATGAGCAGTTCTTC. Together with reference TRBV7-9 and TRBJ2-1, the CDR3 gives the full variable domain: DTGVSQNPRHKITKRGQNVTFRCDPISEHNRLYWYRQTLGQGPEFLTYFQNEAQLEKSRLLSDRFSAERPKGSFSTLEIQRTEQGDSAMYLCASRPLAGGPSSYNEQFFGPGTRLTVL.

This rearrangement joins TRBV30 to TRBJ1-1; D is perhaps TRBD1 (6 bases). Germline V gene data show CDR1 as GTSNPN and CDR2 as SVGIG (reference sequence). V lost 2 bases, J lost 4 bases, and 17 bases lay in between. The CDR3 loop spans 15 amino acids. The CDR3 DNA follows: TGTGCCTGGAGTCGATCCCCCCAGGGGCCCACTGAAGCTTTCTTT. Amino acid sequence: CAWSRSPQGPTEAFF.

CDR3 sequence: CASSPPGLVSYEQYF. The CDR3 nucleotides read TGTGCCAGCAGCCCCCCGGGACTAGTTTCCTACGAGCAGTACTTC. The chain recombines TRBV7-9 with TRBJ2-7; 8 nucleotides match TRBD2. The CDR3 totals 15 residues. Trimming at V came to 5 bases and at J to 1 base, leaving 7 bases not matched to a gene. Per germline, CDR1 SEHNR and CDR2 FQNEAQ (reference sequence).

This clone was seen a single time. This CDR3 reads CASSPRTGSRTQYF. Written as DNA, the CDR3 is TGTGCCAGCAGCCCCCGGACAGGTTCACGGACCCAGTACTTC. The chain recombines TRBV11-2 with TRBJ2-5; 7 bases fit TRBD1. CDR1 is SGHAT and CDR2 is FQNNGV in the germline V gene. The CDR3 spans 14 residues. V was pared by 5 bases and J by 7 bases, with 10 bases of the junction left unmatched.

V is TRBV11-3 and J is TRBJ2-1, with 11 bases aligning to TRBD2. The length of the CDR3 is 18 residues. Germline V lookup: CDR1 SGHNT, CDR2 YENEEA. V shed 3 bases and J 0 bases; nucleotides not matched to a gene: 7. CDR3 residues: CASSFGLAGGRSYNEQFF. Written as DNA, the CDR3 is TGTGCCAGCAGCTTCGGGCTAGCGGGAGGCCGCTCCTACAATGAGCAGTTCTTC.

The rearrangement joins TRBV19 to TRBJ1-1, with 7 bases matching TRBD1. The CDR3 is 14 amino acids. Germline lookup yields CDR1 LNHDA and CDR2 SQIVND (reference sequence). V lost 5 bases to trimming and J lost 7 bases; unmatched junction nucleotides: 10. As DNA, the CDR3 is TGTGCCAGTAGTCAATCTTCAGGGGGGAGTGAAGCTTTCTTT. Translating it yields CASSQSSGGSEAFF.

V is TRBV4-3 and J is TRBJ1-1; D not resolved. The CDR3 runs 13 residues. Per germline, CDR1 LGHNA and CDR2 YSLEER. V was trimmed by 1 base and J by 5 bases, leaving 8 bases between them. The CDR3 protein is CASSQGPLTEAFF. The DNA for the CDR3 is TGCGCCAGCAGCCAAGGCCCTCTAACTGAAGCTTTCTTT.

The chain has TRBV10-3 and TRBJ2-3, with 13 bases identical to TRBD2. J gave up 2 bases and V 1 base, and 3 bases lay outside the gene matches. This CDR3 is built from 17 residues. The germline CDR1 and CDR2 sequences are ENHRY and SYGVKD. The CDR3 sequence: CAISELGTSGDTDTQYF. The DNA of the CDR3 is TGTGCCATCAGTGAGTTAGGGACTAGCGGGGACACAGATACGCAGTATTTT.

The chain couples TRBV10-3 to TRBJ1-6; D remains unclear. Trimming pared 3 bases from V and 7 bases from J, leaving 13 bases between. The CDR3 runs to 15 residues. Looked up from germline, CDR1 is ENHRY and CDR2 is SYGVKD. CDR3 in amino acids: CAISEAGSENSPLHF. The CDR3 region has the DNA TGTGCCATCAGTGAAGCGGGGTCAGAGAATTCACCCCTCCACTTT.

This CDR3 reads CASRPGTGAYEQYF. As DNA, the CDR3 is TGTGCCAGTAGACCCGGGACAGGAGCCTACGAGCAGTACTTC. This chain joins TRBV19 and TRBJ2-7, with 8 bases aligning to TRBD1. Germline values: CDR1 LNHDA, CDR2 SQIVND (reference sequence). There are 14 residues in the CDR3. V trimming: 6 bases; J trimming: 2 bases; junction bases outside the gene matches: 6.

This chain links TRBV19 with TRBJ1-1, with 8 bases that match TRBD1. V shed 9 bases, J shed 1 base, and the junction held 1 base outside the gene matches. CDR3 length: 12 residues. Germline CDR1 LNHDA, CDR2 SQIVND (reference sequence). In DNA, the CDR3 is TGTGCCAGCACAGGGGGGAACACTGAAGCTTTCTTT. It is translated as CASTGGNTEAFF.

The chain carries TRBV7-9 and TRBJ2-1; 8 nucleotides line up with TRBD2. Per the germline V gene, CDR1 is SEHNR and CDR2 is FQNEAQ (reference sequence). V lost 4 bases to trimming and J lost 2 bases; unmatched junction nucleotides: 4. The CDR3 has 15 amino acids. The CDR3 DNA reads TGTGCCAGCAGCTCCTTAGCGGGGACCTACAATGAGCAGTTCTTC. Translating it yields CASSSLAGTYNEQFF.

The chain is built from TRBV6-5 and TRBJ1-1; 7 bases are a match to TRBD1. This CDR3 has 14 amino acids. The germline gives CDR1 MNHEY, CDR2 SVGAGI. Losses at the gene ends were 6 bases for V and 1 base for J; bases not matched to a gene: 5. CDR3 DNA sequence: TGTGCCAGCAGGACAGGGTTGGAGAACACTGAAGCTTTCTTT. This sequence encodes CASRTGLENTEAFF.

The gene calls are TRBV18 and TRBJ1-1; D perhaps matches TRBD1 (6 bases). The ends were cut back, 3 bases at V and 6 bases at J, with 14 bases in the middle. CDR3 length: 14 amino acids. From germline, CDR1 is KGHSH and CDR2 LQKENI. This CDR3 is CASSPGQGRAEAFF. Here the CDR3 DNA reads TGTGCCAGCTCACCGGGACAAGGGAGGGCTGAAGCTTTCTTT.

This chain joins TRBV27 and TRBJ2-7, with 9 bases aligning to TRBD2. Germline CDR1 and CDR2: MNHEY and SMNVEV (reference sequence). This CDR3 spans 17 amino acids. The trim removed 2 bases at V and 2 bases at J, leaving 10 bases unmatched. The chain's CDR3 is CASSLKTLREGPYEQYF. The DNA of the CDR3 is TGTGCCAGCAGTTTAAAGACTTTGCGGGAGGGACCCTACGAGCAGTACTTC.

The J gene is TRBJ2-7, the V gene TRBV28; D is uncertain. The CDR3 runs 13 residues. V was cut by 2 bases and J by 0 bases, with 5 bases left in between. The germline V gene encodes CDR1 MDHEN and CDR2 SYDVKM. The CDR3 here is CASSLRGSYEQYF. The CDR3 DNA reads as TGTGCCAGCAGTTTAAGAGGCTCCTACGAGCAGTACTTC.

In this sample, this clone turned up once. This sequence joins TRBV9 and TRBJ2-1; the match to TRBD2 covers 13 bases. Germline CDR1 SGDLS, CDR2 YYNGEE. The V segment lost 0 bases and the J segment 7 bases; nucleotides outside the gene matches: 13. This CDR3 is 19 amino acids long. The CDR3: CASSVDSSLGLAGENEQFF. The CDR3 coding sequence is TGTGCCAGCAGCGTAGATTCTTCCCTCGGACTAGCGGGAGAGAATGAGCAGTTCTTC.

The chain joins TRBV6-5 to TRBJ2-7, with D possibly matching TRBD1 (6 bases). The ends were cut back, 5 bases at V and 4 bases at J, with 9 bases in the middle. The CDR3 is 12 residues long. From germline, CDR1 is MNHEY and CDR2 SVGAGI. The CDR3, as DNA: TGTGCCAGCAGTCAGACAGGTTACGAGCAGTACTTC. It yields the protein CASSQTGYEQYF.